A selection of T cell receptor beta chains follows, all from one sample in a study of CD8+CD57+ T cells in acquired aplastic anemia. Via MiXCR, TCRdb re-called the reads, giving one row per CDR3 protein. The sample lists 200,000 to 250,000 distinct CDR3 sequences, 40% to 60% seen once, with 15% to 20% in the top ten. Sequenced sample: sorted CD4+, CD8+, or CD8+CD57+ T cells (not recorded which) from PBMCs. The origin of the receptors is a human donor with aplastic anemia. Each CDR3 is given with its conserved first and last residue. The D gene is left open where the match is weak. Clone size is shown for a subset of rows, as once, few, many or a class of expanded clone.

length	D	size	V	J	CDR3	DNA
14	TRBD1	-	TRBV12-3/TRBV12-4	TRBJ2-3	CASSKQGSTDTQYF	TGTGCCAGCAGCAAACAGGGGAGCACAGATACGCAGTATTTT
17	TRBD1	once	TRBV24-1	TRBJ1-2	CATSDPAGQGSNYGYTF	TGTGCCACCAGTGATCCCGCGGGACAGGGGTCGAACTATGGCTACACCTTC
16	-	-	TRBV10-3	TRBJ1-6	CAISESIGLINQPLHF	TGTGCCATCAGTGAGTCCATAGGGCTAATCAATCAACCCCTCCACTTT
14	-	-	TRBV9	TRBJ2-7	CASSEWGDPYEQYF	TGTGCCAGCAGCGAGTGGGGTGATCCTTACGAGCAGTACTTC
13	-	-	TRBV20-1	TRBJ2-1	CSASASSYNEQFF	TGCAGTGCTAGTGCTAGCTCCTACAATGAGCAGTTCTTC
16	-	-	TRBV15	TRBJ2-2	CATSREPSLNTGELFF	TGTGCCACCAGCAGAGAACCTAGCTTGAACACCGGGGAGCTGTTTTTT
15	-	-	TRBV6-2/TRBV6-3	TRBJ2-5	CASGYSSGVPETQYF	TGTGCCAGCGGGTACTCTTCGGGGGTCCCAGAGACCCAGTACTTC
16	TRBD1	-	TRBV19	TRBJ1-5	CASRARDRGLNQPQHF	TGTGCCAGTAGGGCCCGGGACAGGGGGCTCAATCAGCCCCAGCATTTT
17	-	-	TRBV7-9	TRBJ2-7	CASSLERRGPKTGEQYF	TGTGCCAGCAGCTTAGAAAGGCGGGGACCAAAGACGGGCGAGCAGTACTTC
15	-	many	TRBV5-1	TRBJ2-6	CASSFTGAGANVLTF	TGCGCCAGCAGCTTTACGGGAGCTGGGGCCAACGTCCTGACTTTC
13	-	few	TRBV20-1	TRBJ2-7	CSARGGSSYGQYF	TGCAGTGCTAGAGGCGGCAGCTCCTATGGGCAGTACTTC
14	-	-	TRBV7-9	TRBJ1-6	CASSLGGGHSPLHF	TGTGCCAGCAGCTTAGGGGGGGGACATTCACCCCTCCACTTT
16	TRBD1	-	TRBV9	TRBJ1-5	CASSVGTGAGNQPQHF	TGTGCCAGCAGCGTGGGAACAGGGGCGGGCAATCAGCCCCAGCATTTT
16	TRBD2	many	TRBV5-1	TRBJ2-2	CASSVQRGGQIGELFF	TGCGCCAGCAGCGTCCAGCGGGGGGGCCAAATCGGGGAGCTGTTTTTT
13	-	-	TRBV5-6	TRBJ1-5	CASSPQAMQPQHF	TGTGCCAGCAGCCCACAGGCAATGCAGCCCCAGCATTTT
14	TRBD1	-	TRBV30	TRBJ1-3	CAWRTDRGGNTIYF	TGTGCCTGGAGGACCGACAGGGGAGGAAACACCATATATTTT
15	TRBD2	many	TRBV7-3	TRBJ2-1	CASSPKGLAGNEQFF	TGTGCCAGCAGCCCGAAGGGACTAGCGGGAAATGAGCAGTTCTTC
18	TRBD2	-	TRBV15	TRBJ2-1	CATSRTPGLALQSNEQFF	TGTGCCACCAGCAGAACCCCGGGACTAGCGTTACAAAGCAATGAGCAGTTCTTC
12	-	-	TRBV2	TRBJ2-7	CASSTAVYEQYF	TGTGCCAGCAGTACGGCAGTATACGAGCAGTACTTC
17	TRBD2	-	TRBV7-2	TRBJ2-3	CASSPRGLAGGTNTQYF	TGTGCCAGCAGCCCAAGGGGACTAGCGGGGGGCACAAATACGCAGTATTTT
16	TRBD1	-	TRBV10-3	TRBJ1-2	CAISDRGRQGGYGYTF	TGTGCCATCAGTGACAGGGGGCGCCAGGGGGGCTATGGCTACACCTTC
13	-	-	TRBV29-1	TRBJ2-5	CSAYRGGGETQYF	TGCAGCGCTTACAGGGGCGGGGGAGAGACCCAGTACTTC
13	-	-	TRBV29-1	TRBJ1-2	CSVGDWGDYGYTF	TGCAGCGTTGGGGACTGGGGGGACTATGGCTACACCTTC
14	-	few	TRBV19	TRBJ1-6	CASNPGNYNSPLHF	TGTGCCAGCAACCCGGGGAACTATAATTCACCCCTCCACTTT
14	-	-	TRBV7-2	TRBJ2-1	CASSPGTRNNEQFF	TGTGCCAGCAGCCCCGGGACACGAAACAATGAGCAGTTCTTC
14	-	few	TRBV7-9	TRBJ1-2	CAGSLEGANYGYTF	TGTGCCGGCAGCTTGGAGGGCGCTAACTATGGCTACACCTTC
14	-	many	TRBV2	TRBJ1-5	CASTGYYSNQPQHF	TGTGCCAGCACCGGGTATTATAGCAATCAGCCCCAGCATTTT
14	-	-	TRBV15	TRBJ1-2	CATSRVDGNYGYTF	TGTGCCACCAGCAGAGTTGACGGGAACTATGGCTACACCTTC
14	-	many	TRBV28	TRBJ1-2	CASNFGGRVLGYTF	TGTGCCAGCAACTTCGGAGGCAGGGTATTGGGCTACACCTTC
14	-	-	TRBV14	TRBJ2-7	CASSPTGRDYEQYF	TGTGCCAGCAGCCCAACGGGACGGGACTACGAGCAGTACTTC
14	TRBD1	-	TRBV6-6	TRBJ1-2	CASSPPGQGHGYTF	TGTGCCAGCAGCCCCCCGGGACAGGGTCATGGCTACACCTTC
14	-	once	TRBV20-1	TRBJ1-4	CSARDTGLNEKLFF	TGCAGTGCTAGGGACACAGGGTTGAATGAAAAACTGTTTTTT
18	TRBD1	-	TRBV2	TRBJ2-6	CASRKRQGARTGANVLTF	TGTGCCAGCAGGAAGAGACAGGGGGCAAGGACTGGGGCCAACGTCCTGACTTTC
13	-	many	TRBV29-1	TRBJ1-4	CSVRASTNEKLFF	TGCAGCGTTCGGGCCAGCACTAATGAAAAACTGTTTTTT
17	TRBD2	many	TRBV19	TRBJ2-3	CASSVGLAGGPTDTQYF	TGTGCCAGTAGTGTGGGACTAGCGGGGGGACCCACAGATACGCAGTATTTT
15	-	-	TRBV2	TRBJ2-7	CASREQGFLSYEQYF	TGTGCCAGCAGAGAACAGGGTTTCCTCTCCTACGAGCAGTACTTC
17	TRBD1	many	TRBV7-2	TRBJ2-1	CASSLGTGGEAYNEQFF	TGTGCCAGCAGCTTAGGGACAGGGGGCGAGGCCTACAATGAGCAGTTCTTC
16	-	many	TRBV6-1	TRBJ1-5	CASSEEGKYSNQPQHF	TGTGCCAGCAGTGAAGAGGGGAAGTATAGCAATCAGCCCCAGCATTTT